The 27 T cell receptor beta chains listed next were all sequenced from one sample in a study of T cells expressing NK-cell markers (dated by TCRdb to 2020 to 2021). The library was made by 5' RACE. Sequencing instrument: Illumina HiSeq 2000. The reads were reprocessed in TCRdb, with one entry per CDR3 protein sequence and no accompanying DNA. The sample table holds about 400,000 distinct CDR3 sequences. The ten largest clones take up about 10% of the sample. The sequenced sample was blood T cells: a sorted CD56 or NKG2C T cell subset, CD4+ or CD8+ T cells, or bulk PBMC T cells (not recorded which). The receptor source for this set is a woman aged 50 to 65 in good health. Donor details come from another sample of the same person, matched by shared clones.

This chain joins TRBV20-1 and TRBJ2-1; TCRdb's D gene call, TRBD2, goes unchecked for lack of DNA. Germline CDR1 is DFQATT and CDR2 is SNEGSKA (reference sequence). The CDR3 runs to 21 residues. CDR3 region: CSASPHHPGLAGGRVSDEQFF.

Here the CDR3 reads CASSWGTQDQFF. J is TRBJ2-1 and V is TRBV6-2 or TRBV6-3; lacking DNA, the TRBD1 call made by TCRdb goes unchecked. This CDR3 is 12 amino acids long. Germline lookup yields CDR1 MNHEY and CDR2 SVGEGT.

The V gene is TRBV7-6, the J gene TRBJ2-1; the D call of TRBD1 rests on TCRdb alone, since no DNA is present to check it. This CDR3 region has 15 residues. Germline lookup yields CDR1 SGHVS and CDR2 FNYEAQ. The CDR3 region is CASSLFTGYTNEQFF.

The gene calls are TRBV6-2 or TRBV6-3 and TRBJ2-5; TCRdb selects TRBD2, and the lack of DNA leaves this call unchecked. The CDR3 extends over 15 amino acids. From germline, CDR1 is MNHEY and CDR2 SVGEGT. CDR3 loop: CASSPGLAGQETQYF.

The rearrangement uses TRBV6-2 or TRBV6-3 and TRBJ2-3; TCRdb reports TRBD1, a call that lacks DNA to check it against. The germline CDR1 and CDR2 sequences are MNHEY and SVGEGT. There are 14 residues in the CDR3. CDR3 protein: CASSTTGPAPTQYF.

V gene TRBV20-1 combines with J gene TRBJ1-2; TCRdb gives TRBD1 as the D gene, but with no DNA this cannot be confirmed. This CDR3 is built from 14 residues. Germline lookup yields CDR1 DFQATT and CDR2 SNEGSKA (reference sequence). The CDR3 protein is CSALGQGGDYGYTF.

The chain uses TRBV20-1 and TRBJ1-5; the D call from TCRdb, TRBD1, cannot be confirmed without DNA. CDR1 and CDR2 from the germline V gene are DFQATT and SNEGSKA (reference sequence). This CDR3 has 14 residues. CDR3 loop: CSASRQGGNQPQHF.

J is TRBJ1-6 and V is TRBV6-2 or TRBV6-3; no DNA is available, so the TRBD1 call from TCRdb remains unchecked. Germline lookup yields CDR1 MNHEY and CDR2 SVGEGT. The CDR3 loop spans 16 amino acids. CDR3: CASSYLRQGGRSPLHF.

The chain has TRBV12-3 or TRBV12-4 and TRBJ2-1; TCRdb's D gene call, TRBD1, goes unchecked for lack of DNA. The CDR3 runs 14 residues. CDR3 amino acids: CASSFLQGGNEQFF.

The rearrangement joins TRBV20-1 to TRBJ2-5; the D gene TCRdb calls, TRBD2, cannot be checked with no DNA. In germline, CDR1 is DFQATT, CDR2 SNEGSKA (reference sequence). The CDR3 spans 14 residues. CDR3 amino acids: CSASGAVGEETQYF.

V usage is TRBV7-3 and J usage is TRBJ2-1; the TCRdb D gene call, TRBD2, has no DNA to confirm it. There are 15 residues in the CDR3. CDR1 is SGHTA and CDR2 is FQGTGA in the germline V gene. The CDR3 here is CASSLTRASYNEQFF. The variable domain in full, with the rest retrieved from reference TRBV7-3 and TRBJ2-1, is GAGVSQTPSNKVTEKGKYVELRCDPISGHTALYWYRQSLGQGPEFLIYFQGTGAADDSGLPNDRFFAVRPEGSVSTLKIQRTERGDSAVYLCASSLTRASYNEQFFGPGTRLTVL.

This chain links TRBV11-3 with TRBJ1-4. This CDR3 region has 15 residues. CDR1 is SGHNT and CDR2 is YENEEA in the germline V gene. CDR3 protein: CASSQRRPTNEKLFF.

V usage is TRBV2 and J usage is TRBJ2-7; lacking DNA, the TRBD2 call made by TCRdb goes unchecked. The germline V gene encodes CDR1 SNHLY and CDR2 FYNNEI. This CDR3 has 12 residues. The CDR3 reads CASRREGREQYF.

The genes are TRBV28 and TRBJ1-2; TCRdb reports TRBD1, a call that lacks DNA to check it against. The CDR3 extends over 17 amino acids. The germline V gene encodes CDR1 MDHEN and CDR2 SYDVKM. CDR3 in amino acids: CASSPLWTGEMGYGYTF.

This chain's CDR3 is CASTTARAYNEQFF. The genes are TRBV6-6 and TRBJ2-1; the TRBD1 assignment by TCRdb is unverifiable without DNA. Germline V gives CDR1 MNHNY, CDR2 SVGAGI (reference sequence). The CDR3 consists of 14 residues.

The chain couples TRBV25-1 to TRBJ2-1; TCRdb gives TRBD2 as the D gene, but with no DNA this cannot be confirmed. The CDR3 is 17 residues long. CDR1 and CDR2 from the germline V gene are MGHDK and SYGVNS. CDR3 residues: CASSETASGSKGNEQFF.

The chain carries TRBV24-1 and TRBJ2-2. CDR1 is KGHDR and CDR2 is SFDVKD in the germline V gene. The CDR3 totals 15 residues. CDR3 region: CATSDRYSWAGELFF.

J is TRBJ2-1 and V is TRBV29-1; TCRdb lists TRBD1, though no DNA is available to test this call. The CDR3 extends over 12 amino acids. CDR1 is SQVTM and CDR2 is ANQGSEA in the germline V gene. This CDR3 is CSALRSHNEQFF.

The J gene is TRBJ1-6, the V gene TRBV29-1; TCRdb returns TRBD1, unconfirmable since there is no DNA. The germline V gene has CDR1 SQVTM and CDR2 ANQGSEA. This CDR3 is built from 14 residues. The CDR3 here is CSVAEPGRNSPLHF.

V usage is TRBV19 and J usage is TRBJ2-3. The CDR3 covers 13 residues. Germline V lookup: CDR1 LNHDA, CDR2 SQIVND (reference sequence). Here the CDR3 reads CASGFKSTDTQYF.

The chain is built from TRBV5-5 and TRBJ1-1; TCRdb lists TRBD1, though no DNA is available to test this call. In germline, CDR1 is SGHKS, CDR2 YYEKEE (reference sequence). CDR3 length equals 17 residues. The CDR3 spells CASSLAPGQLTNTEAFF.

The chain has TRBV10-3 and TRBJ2-1; the TCRdb call, TRBD2, lacks DNA for checking. The germline gives CDR1 ENHRY, CDR2 SYGVKD. The CDR3 runs 19 residues. CDR3 amino acids: CAISESTTSGNSIYNEQFF.

The chain recombines TRBV24-1 with TRBJ2-4. The CDR3 runs to 11 residues. Per the germline V gene, CDR1 is KGHDR and CDR2 is SFDVKD. CDR3 loop: CGVGVKNIQYF.

This chain uses TRBV29-1 with TRBJ1-2. Germline values: CDR1 SQVTM, CDR2 ANQGSEA. This CDR3 contains 14 residues. CDR3 protein: CSVVYSQTMGGYTF. The full variable domain, with the rest looked up from reference TRBV29-1 and TRBJ1-2, is SAVISQKPSRDICQRGTSLTIQCQVDSQVTMMFWYRQQPGQSLTLIATANQGSEATYESGFVIDKFPISRPNLTFSTLTVSNMSPEDSSIYLCSVVYSQTMGGYTFGSGTRLTVV.

The chain carries TRBV21-1 and TRBJ2-3; TCRdb reports TRBD2, a call that lacks DNA to check it against. TRBV21-1 is assigned pseudogene status. The CDR3 consists of 18 residues. The chain's CDR3 is CASSNRSLAGYSTDTQYF.

This chain links TRBV5-6 with TRBJ1-4. Germline lookup yields CDR1 SGHDT and CDR2 YYEEEE. The CDR3 contains 13 residues. The CDR3 region is CASSLDHNEKLFF.

The chain employs TRBV7-2 and TRBJ2-1. The CDR3 is made up of 16 amino acids. Germline CDR1 and CDR2: SGHTA and FQGNSA. The CDR3 loop is CASSLVWSVGYNEQFF. Using reference TRBV7-2 and TRBJ2-1 for the parts outside the CDR3, the full variable domain is GAGVSQSPSNKVTEKGKDVELRCDPISGHTALYWYRQSLGQGLEFLIYFQGNSAPDKSGLPSDRFSAERTGGSVSTLTIQRTQQEDSAVYLCASSLVWSVGYNEQFFGPGTRLTVL.